This T cell receptor beta chain was sequenced in a study of T cell repertoires in cytomegalovirus infection. With V trimmed by 6 bases and J by 5 bases, 6 bases remained unmatched. The CDR3 loop spans 14 amino acids. Germline V gives CDR1 SEHNR, CDR2 FQNEAQ (reference sequence). TCRdb passed the reads through MiXCR, listing each CDR3 protein once. The sample has approximately 500,000 distinct CDR3 sequences, about 17% seen once; the top ten hold approximately 24%. Concerning this clonotype itself: What it binds is unknown.

Whole-study results and caveats: Summed frequency of shared TCR beta families picked out CMV carriers who also had the relevant HLA.

Sequenced sample: CD8+ T cells from PBMCs. The chain links TRBV7-9 to TRBJ2-5, with 10 bases identical to TRBD1. This clonotype originated in a human donor in good health (CMV status not recorded). Some clones in this sample may be carry-over from other donors' samples. CDR3 sequence reads: CASRRQGAAETQYF. In DNA form, the CDR3 reads TGTGCCAGCAGGAGACAGGGGGCGGCGGAGACCCAGTACTTC.